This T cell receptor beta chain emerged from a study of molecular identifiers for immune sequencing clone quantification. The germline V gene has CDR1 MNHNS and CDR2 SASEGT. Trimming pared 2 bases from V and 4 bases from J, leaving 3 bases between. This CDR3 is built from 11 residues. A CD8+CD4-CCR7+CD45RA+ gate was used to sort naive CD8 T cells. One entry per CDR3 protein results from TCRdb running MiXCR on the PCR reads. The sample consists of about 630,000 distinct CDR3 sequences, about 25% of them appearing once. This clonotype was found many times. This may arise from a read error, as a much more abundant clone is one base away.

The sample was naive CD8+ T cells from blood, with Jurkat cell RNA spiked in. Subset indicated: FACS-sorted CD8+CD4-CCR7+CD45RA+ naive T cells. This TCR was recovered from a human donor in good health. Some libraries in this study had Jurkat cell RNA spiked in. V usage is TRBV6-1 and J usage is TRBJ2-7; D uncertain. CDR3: CASSERYEQYF. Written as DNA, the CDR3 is TGTGCCAGCAGTGAAAGGTACGAGCAGTACTTC.